This T cell receptor beta chain was recorded in a study of post-analysis software for immune sequencing data (dated by TCRdb to the mid-2010s). With regard to the full study: Recorded disease courses included relapsing-remitting, secondary progressive and progressive-relapsing multiple sclerosis, with some patients lacking subtype annotation. The multiple sclerosis patient repertoires were compared with 11 previously published healthy control repertoires from donors aged about 6 to 28 years. A subset of samples was prepared in parallel using single-end sample barcoding, then pooled and co-amplified after Illumina adapter ligation. Here is what the overall study found, with its caveats: The control group was slightly older than the multiple sclerosis patient group. Patients showed significantly higher frequencies than controls for a few TRBV segments, among them TRBV5-6, TRBV5-1 and TRBV20-1. Significantly lower normalized Chao1 diversity was found in multiple sclerosis patients than in controls, suggesting substantial peripheral T-cell clonal expansion. When samples were clustered directly using the F measure, samples prepared in the same batch co-clustered strongly, which prompted a batch-effect correction.

Comment on this clonotype: No antigen is known for it. No quality values exist for individual bases; no much larger clone is one base distant.

To demonstrate the VDJtools post-analysis software, TCR beta repertoires were profiled from the peripheral blood of over ten young patients with multiple sclerosis. The multiple sclerosis patients were children and adolescents ranging in age from roughly 6 to 15 years. To prepare the library, PCR was applied. The sample was run on an Illumina HiSeq 2500. Unique molecular identifiers were incorporated into TCR beta cDNA libraries to reduce PCR and sequencing biases. Roughly 500,000 cDNA molecules were obtained for every 1 to 10 million input T cells, so each molecule roughly corresponded to one T cell. The patient libraries were prepared and sequenced using the same protocol as the earlier healthy control dataset. Samples belonging to the same batch were prepared together, multiplexed and sequenced on a shared HiSeq lane. Turning to the authors' computational methods: MIGEC was used to process the raw barcoded reads, and molecular identifier groups with only a single read were discarded before consensus assembly and CDR3 extraction. VDJtools was used for post-analysis of the clonotype tables, with diversity normalized by down-sampling every dataset to the smallest sample size. To correct batch-related cross-sample contamination, repertoire overlap clustering matched CDR3 amino acid sequences but not nucleotide sequences. The raw public data were reprocessed by TCRdb itself: fastp quality trimming at Q25, MiXCR clonotype calling, in-frame beta chains only. Records with the same CDR3 protein are collapsed into one entry carrying the most frequent genes and DNA. V and J calls and clone size were set by TCRdb, not the authors. In this sample the table shows approximately 260,000 distinct CDR3 sequences, approximately 34% of which occur a single time. The ten largest clonotypes hold around 4.7% of the sample.

V is reduced by 5 bases and J by 0 bases, leaving a spacing of 15 bases between them. CDR3 length: 16 amino acids, cysteine to phenylalanine. CDR3 DNA is the only sequence kept; it has 48 bases, read in frame from the first base. CDR1 SGHKS and CDR2 YYEKEE were looked up in the germline V gene (reference sequence). The sequenced material came from blood. This sequence uses TRBV5-5 and TRBJ2-1; the D gene identity is not certain. This TCR came from a girl under 18 with multiple sclerosis. CDR3 loop: CASSSRPQSSYNEQFF. The base sequence is TGTGCCAGCAGTTCTCGTCCTCAGAGCTCCTACAATGAGCAGTTCTTC.